These T cell receptor beta chains were read from a single sample in a study of T cells in Graves' hyperthyroidism and ophthalmopathy. TCRdb analysed the multiplex PCR reads with MiXCR anew, one entry per CDR3 protein. Seen here are about 530,000 distinct CDR3 sequences, about a sixth observed once, and the top ten hold roughly 15%. Sample: blood. The source is a woman under 30 with Graves' ophthalmopathy. The CDR3 runs from the conserved cysteine through the conserved F or W. D genes are given only for firm matches. Part of the rows lack a size; the others show once, few, many or a class for expanded clones.

TRBJ1-6,few,TRBV5-1,.,TGCGCCAGCAGCTTGGTACGGGAGAATTCACCCCTCCACTTT,CASSLVRENSPLHF
TRBJ1-4,few,TRBV27,.,TGTGCCAGCAGTCCGGGGGTGGGAGGGGCCAAACTGTTTTTT,CASSPGVGGAKLFF
TRBJ1-1,many,TRBV5-5,.,TGTGCCAGCAGCTTAACGTCAGTGAACACTGAAGCTTTCTTT,CASSLTSVNTEAFF
TRBJ1-1,few,TRBV15,TRBD1,TGTGCCACCAGGCCGAGGGGGCGAAACACTGAAGCTTTCTTT,CATRPRGRNTEAFF
TRBJ1-1,.,TRBV15,.,TGTGCCACCAGCAGGGGTAGAGGGATGAACACTGAAGCTTTCTTT,CATSRGRGMNTEAFF
TRBJ2-1,.,TRBV19,TRBD2,TGTGCCACCAAGGGTTTAGCGGGGGGATACAATGAGCAGTTCTTC,CATKGLAGGYNEQFF
TRBJ1-1,many,TRBV6-5,TRBD1,TGTGCCAGCAGTTTAGACAGGGACTTCACTGAAGCTTTCTTT,CASSLDRDFTEAFF
TRBJ2-2,many,TRBV27,TRBD2,TGTGCCAGCAGTTTAAGCGGGAGCACCGGGGAGCTGTTTTTT,CASSLSGSTGELFF
TRBJ1-6,many,TRBV11-2,TRBD1,TGTGCCAGCAGCTTAGCGGGACAGGGATATTCACCCCTCCACTTT,CASSLAGQGYSPLHF
TRBJ1-1,many,TRBV11-2,.,TGTGCCAGCAGCTTAGATATAGTCGGCTACACTGAAGCTTTCTTT,CASSLDIVGYTEAFF
TRBJ1-1,.,TRBV30,.,TGTGCCGGGGGCTTGGAGGACACTGAAGCTTTCTTT,CAGGLEDTEAFF
TRBJ1-5,.,TRBV10-1,.,TGCGCCAGCAGCAAAGCCGGGGCGACCCTTAGCAATCAGCCCCAGCATTTT,CASSKAGATLSNQPQHF
TRBJ2-6,.,TRBV14,.,TGTGCCAGCAGCCCGGGGGGCAGATTCTCTGGGACCAACGTCCTGACTTTC,CASSPGGRFSGTNVLTF
TRBJ2-1,.,TRBV4-1,TRBD1,TGCGCCAGCAGCCAGCCGGGACAGGGCTGGAATGAGCAGTTCTTC,CASSQPGQGWNEQFF
TRBJ1-2,few,TRBV7-9,.,TGTGCCCTCCACGCTCGTACCAGGGATGGCTACACCTTC,CALHARTRDGYTF
TRBJ2-7,.,TRBV7-2,TRBD2,TGTGCCAGCAGCTTAACTAGCGTTTCCTCCTACGAGCAGTACTTC,CASSLTSVSSYEQYF
TRBJ1-4,.,TRBV2,.,TGTGCCAGCAGTGTAATCAGAGAAAAACTGTTTTTT,CASSVIREKLFF
TRBJ1-2,many,TRBV20-1,.,TGCAGTGCCCTCCCCGGGCCCTCCTCGGGGGACTATGGCTACACCTTC,CSALPGPSSGDYGYTF
TRBJ2-5,few,TRBV6-2/TRBV6-3,.,TGTGCCAGCAGCCCCGGACTTTTCATTTACCAAGAGACCCAGTACTTC,CASSPGLFIYQETQYF
TRBJ2-7,few,TRBV7-2,.,TGTGCCAGCAGCCCATATGGGGGTCCTTACGAGCAGTACTTC,CASSPYGGPYEQYF
TRBJ2-1,many,TRBV4-2,.,TGTGCCAGCAGCCAAGGGACCGCGGAAGGAAATGAGCAGTTCTTC,CASSQGTAEGNEQFF